This TCR beta chain was profiled in a study of identical twins. CDR3 length: 15 residues. Germline CDR1 and CDR2: SGHVS and FQNEAQ. Trimming removed 0 bases from V and 6 bases from J, with 12 bases in between. This clonotype has a count of ten or more. Each cDNA held unique molecular identifiers, and template switching gave it a universal primer site. TCRdb redid the calling of the 5' RACE reads with MiXCR, one entry per CDR3 protein. The sample contains 200,000 to 250,000 distinct CDR3 sequences, approximately 6.8% of which appear only once. Separately, the same data were catalogued under a study of yellow fever vaccine responses in identical twins. This second report adds: Twin vaccine T cell responses reportedly seemed partly convergent, partly personalized.

The TCR originated in a woman under 30 in good health. Sequencing was carried out using CD8+ T cells sorted from blood. The rearrangement uses TRBV7-8 and TRBJ1-5; D perhaps matches TRBD1 (6 bases). CDR3 nucleotides: TGTGCCAGCAGCTTAGCCTGGGGGGGCGGTCAGCCCCAGCATTTT. Protein: CASSLAWGGGQPQHF.